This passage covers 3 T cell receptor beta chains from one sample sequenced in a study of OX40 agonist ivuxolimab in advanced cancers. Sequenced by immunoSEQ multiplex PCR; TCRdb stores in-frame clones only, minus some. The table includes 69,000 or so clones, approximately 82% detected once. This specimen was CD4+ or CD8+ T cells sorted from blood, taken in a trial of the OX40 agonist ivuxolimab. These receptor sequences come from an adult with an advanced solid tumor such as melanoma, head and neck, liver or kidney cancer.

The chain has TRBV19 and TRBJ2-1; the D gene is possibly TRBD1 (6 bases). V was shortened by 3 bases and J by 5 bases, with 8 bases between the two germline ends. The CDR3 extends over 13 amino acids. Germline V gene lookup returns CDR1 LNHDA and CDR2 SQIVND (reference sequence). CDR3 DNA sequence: TGTGCCAGTAGTATTGGGACACACAATGAGCAGTTCTTC. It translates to CASSIGTHNEQFF.

In DNA form, the CDR3 reads TGTGCCAGTAGTATGGAGCGGGCCAGCACAGATACGCAGTATTTT. Translating gives CASSMERASTDTQYF. This rearrangement joins TRBV19 to TRBJ2-3, with TRBD2 as a possible D gene (6 bases). CDR1 and CDR2 from the germline V gene are LNHDA and SQIVND (reference sequence). V lost 3 bases and J lost 0, with 10 bases in between. This CDR3 has 15 amino acids.

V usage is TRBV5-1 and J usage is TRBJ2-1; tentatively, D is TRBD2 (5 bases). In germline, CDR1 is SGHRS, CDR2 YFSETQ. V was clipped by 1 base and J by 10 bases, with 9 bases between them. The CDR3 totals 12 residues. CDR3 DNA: TGCGCCAGCAGCTTGAATAGCGACGAGCAGTTCTTC. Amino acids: CASSLNSDEQFF. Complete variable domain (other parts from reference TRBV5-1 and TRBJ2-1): KAGVTQTPRYLIKTRGQQVTLSCSPISGHRSVSWYQQTPGQGLQFLFEYFSETQRNKGNFPGRFSGRQFSNSRSEMNVSTLELGDSALYLCASSLNSDEQFFGPGTRLTVL.